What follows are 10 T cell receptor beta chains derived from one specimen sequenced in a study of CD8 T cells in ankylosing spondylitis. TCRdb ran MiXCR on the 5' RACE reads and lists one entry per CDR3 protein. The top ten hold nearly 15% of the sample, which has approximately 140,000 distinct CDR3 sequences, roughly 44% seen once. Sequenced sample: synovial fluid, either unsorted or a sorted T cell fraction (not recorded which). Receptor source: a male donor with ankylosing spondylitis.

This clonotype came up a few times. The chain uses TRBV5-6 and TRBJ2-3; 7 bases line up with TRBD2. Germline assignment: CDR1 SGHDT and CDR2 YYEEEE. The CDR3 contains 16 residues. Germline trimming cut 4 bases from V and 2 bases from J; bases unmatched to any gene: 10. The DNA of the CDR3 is TGTGCCAGCAGCCGCCGGTCGGCGGGGGTCACAGATACGCAGTATTTT. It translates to CASSRRSAGVTDTQYF.

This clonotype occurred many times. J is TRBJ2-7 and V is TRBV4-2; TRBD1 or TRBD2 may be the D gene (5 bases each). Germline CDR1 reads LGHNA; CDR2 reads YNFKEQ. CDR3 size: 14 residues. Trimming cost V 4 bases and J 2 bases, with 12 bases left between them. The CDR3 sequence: CASSPLGETYEQYF. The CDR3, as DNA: TGTGCCAGCAGCCCCCTGGGGGAAACCTACGAGCAGTACTTC.

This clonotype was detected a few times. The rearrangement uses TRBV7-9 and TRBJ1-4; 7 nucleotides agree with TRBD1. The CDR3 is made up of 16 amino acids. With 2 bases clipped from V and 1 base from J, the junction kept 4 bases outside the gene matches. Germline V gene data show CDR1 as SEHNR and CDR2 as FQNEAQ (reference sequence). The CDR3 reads CASSLIRTGTNEKLFF. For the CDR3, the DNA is TGTGCCAGCAGCTTAATCCGGACAGGAACTAATGAAAAACTGTTTTTT.

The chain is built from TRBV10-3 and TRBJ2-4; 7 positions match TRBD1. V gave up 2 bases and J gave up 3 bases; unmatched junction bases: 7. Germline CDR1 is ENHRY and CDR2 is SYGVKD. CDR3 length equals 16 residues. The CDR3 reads CAISEEAGGIKNIQYF. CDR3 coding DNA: TGTGCCATCAGTGAGGAGGCAGGGGGAATCAAAAACATTCAGTACTTC.

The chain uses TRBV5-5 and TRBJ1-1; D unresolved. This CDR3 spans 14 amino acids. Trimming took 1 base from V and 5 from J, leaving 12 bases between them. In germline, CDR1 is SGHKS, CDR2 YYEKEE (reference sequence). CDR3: CASSLPKSTTEAFF. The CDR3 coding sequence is TGTGCCAGCAGCTTGCCCAAATCGACGACTGAAGCTTTCTTT.

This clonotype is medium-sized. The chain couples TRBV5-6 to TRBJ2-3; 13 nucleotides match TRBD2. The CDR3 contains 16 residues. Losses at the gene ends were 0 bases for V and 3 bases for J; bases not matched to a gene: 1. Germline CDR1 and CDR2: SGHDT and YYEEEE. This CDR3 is CASSLGTSGGTDTQYF. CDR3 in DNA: TGTGCCAGCAGCTTGGGGACTAGCGGGGGAACAGATACGCAGTATTTT.

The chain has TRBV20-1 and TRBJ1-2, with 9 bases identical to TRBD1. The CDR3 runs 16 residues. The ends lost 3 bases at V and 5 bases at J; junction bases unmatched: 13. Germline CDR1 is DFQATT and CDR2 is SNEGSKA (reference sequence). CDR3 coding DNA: TGCAGTGCTAGCCGGGACAGGGATGGGGGGCGGTATGGCTACACCTTC. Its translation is CSASRDRDGGRYGYTF.

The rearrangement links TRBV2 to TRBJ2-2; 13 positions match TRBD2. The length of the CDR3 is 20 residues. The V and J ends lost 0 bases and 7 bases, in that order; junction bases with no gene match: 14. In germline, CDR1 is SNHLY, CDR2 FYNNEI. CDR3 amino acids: CASSEALWTSGGRTLGELFF. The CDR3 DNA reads TGTGCCAGCAGTGAAGCCCTCTGGACTAGCGGGGGCCGTACCCTCGGGGAGCTGTTTTTT.

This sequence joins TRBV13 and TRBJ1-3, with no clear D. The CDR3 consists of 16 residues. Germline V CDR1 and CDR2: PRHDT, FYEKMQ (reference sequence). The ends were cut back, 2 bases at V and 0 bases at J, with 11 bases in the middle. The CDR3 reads CASSLTFHGSGNTIYF. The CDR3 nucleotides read TGTGCCAGCAGCTTAACGTTCCACGGCTCTGGAAACACCATATATTTT.

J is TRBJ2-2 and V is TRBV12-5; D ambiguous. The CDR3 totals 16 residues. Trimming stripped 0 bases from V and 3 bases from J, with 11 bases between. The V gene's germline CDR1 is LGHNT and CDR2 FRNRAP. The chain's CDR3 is CASGLVCCRDTGELFF. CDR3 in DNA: TGTGCTAGTGGTTTGGTATGCTGTAGGGACACCGGGGAGCTGTTTTTT.